The source of this T cell receptor (beta chain) is a study of early T cells in non-severe SARS-CoV-2 infection. Study overall: Bulk RNA taken from unsorted whole blood was sequenced, leaving chains unpaired.

This clonotype was counted a few times. The ends lost 2 bases at V and 3 bases at J; junction bases unmatched: 4. From germline, CDR1 is SGHTA and CDR2 FQGNSA. The CDR3 loop spans 16 amino acids. Using its own MiXCR run on the 5' RACE reads, TCRdb lists one record per CDR3 protein. The sample lists some 67,000 distinct CDR3 sequences, about 13% occurring once. The TCR sequence derives from an adult who was a healthcare worker with PCR-confirmed SARS-CoV-2 infection or an uninfected control (not recorded which). V is TRBV7-2 and J is TRBJ2-1, with 10 bases fitting TRBD2. The specimen was whole blood. Written as DNA, the CDR3 is TGTGCCAGCAGCTTACTTAGCGGGGGGTTCTACAATGAGCAGTTCTTC. This codes for CASSLLSGGFYNEQFF. Filled out from reference TRBV7-2 and TRBJ2-1, the complete variable domain reads GAGVSQSPSNKVTEKGKDVELRCDPISGHTALYWYRQSLGQGLEFLIYFQGNSAPDKSGLPSDRFSAERTGGSVSTLTIQRTQQEDSAVYLCASSLLSGGFYNEQFFGPGTRLTVL.